Presented here are 25 T cell receptor beta chains from one specimen sequenced in a study of identical twins. TCRdb itself ran the 5' RACE reads through MiXCR, one entry per CDR3 protein. This sample has hundreds of thousands of distinct CDR3 sequences, with 9% to 15% found just once. These data are also associated with another study on yellow fever vaccine responses in identical twins.

The source material was CD8+ T cells sorted from blood. The receptors stem from a woman aged 18-29 years in good health.

This clonotype appeared a few times. The chain combines TRBV15 with TRBJ2-5; 10 nucleotides line up with TRBD1. Germline V CDR1 and CDR2: LNHNV, YYDKDF (reference sequence). The CDR3 is 17 residues long. V shed 0 bases and J 5 bases; nucleotides not matched to a gene: 9. CDR3 DNA sequence: TGTGCCACCAGCAGAGATGTCCCAGGACAGGGGGACGAGACCCAGTACTTC. The encoded protein is CATSRDVPGQGDETQYF.

The V call is TRBV7-2, the J call TRBJ1-5, with D unresolved. Trimming pared 5 bases from V and 4 bases from J, leaving 12 bases between. CDR3 length equals 14 residues. Germline V gives CDR1 SGHTA, CDR2 FQGNSA. The CDR3 DNA is TGTGCCAGCAGCCCAGGAGGGAGAAATCAGCCCCAGCATTTT. This encodes CASSPGGRNQPQHF.

The DNA of the CDR3 is TGTGCCAGCATGCCACAGGGGGTCTTTTACGAGCAGTACGTC. This gives the protein CASMPQGVFYEQYV. The chain carries TRBV28 and TRBJ2-7; TRBD1 matches 8 bases. The CDR3 is 14 amino acids. Germline CDR1 MDHEN, CDR2 SYDVKM. Trimming cost V 7 bases and J 4 bases; bases outside gene matches: 9.

The chain is built from TRBV2 and TRBJ2-3; 10 bases map to TRBD1. The ends lost 9 bases at V and 1 base at J; junction bases unmatched: 4. The CDR3 spans 14 residues. Germline V CDR1 and CDR2: SNHLY, FYNNEI. CDR3 protein: CARGTGVGTDTQYF. The CDR3 nucleotides read TGTGCCAGAGGGACAGGGGTCGGCACAGATACGCAGTATTTT.

V gene TRBV7-9 combines with J gene TRBJ2-1; a weak D match, TRBD2 (5 bases). Germline CDR1 is SEHNR and CDR2 is FQNEAQ (reference sequence). V lost 3 bases and J 8 bases, leaving 20 bases between the germline ends. This CDR3 has 16 amino acids. CDR3: CASSFPGDGVRDEQFF. The DNA for the CDR3 is TGTGCCAGCAGCTTCCCCGGAGACGGGGTCCGGGATGAGCAGTTCTTC. The full variable domain, in which reference TRBV7-9 and TRBJ2-1 provide the parts outside the CDR3, is DTGVSQNPRHKITKRGQNVTFRCDPISEHNRLYWYRQTLGQGPEFLTYFQNEAQLEKSRLLSDRFSAERPKGSFSTLEIQRTEQGDSAMYLCASSFPGDGVRDEQFFGPGTRLTVL.

This clonotype was seen a few times. J is TRBJ2-2 and V is TRBV3-1; D tentatively reads TRBD1 or TRBD2 (5 bases each). The ends were cut back, 8 bases at V and 5 bases at J, with 12 bases in the middle. Looked up from germline, CDR1 is LGHDT and CDR2 is YNNKEL (reference sequence). CDR3 size: 13 residues. The CDR3 DNA is TGTGCCAGCGCTGGGGGTATTACCGGGGAGCTGTTTTTT. Its protein product is CASAGGITGELFF.

The sample holds many counts of this clonotype. The chain uses TRBV7-9 and TRBJ2-7, with D possibly TRBD1 on 6 matching bases. The V end lost 5 bases, the J end lost 0 bases, and 8 bases lay between the germline ends. In germline, CDR1 is SEHNR, CDR2 FQNEAQ (reference sequence). There are 13 residues in the CDR3. Written as DNA, the CDR3 is TGTGCCAGCAGCCCGGACAGCTCCTACGAGCAGTACGTC. This translates into CASSPDSSYEQYV.

The table lists this clonotype with a few counts. This sequence joins TRBV7-6 and TRBJ2-2; D possibly corresponds to TRBD1 (5 bases). V was trimmed by 4 bases and J by 0 bases, leaving 18 bases between them. The CDR3 runs 18 residues. The germline gives CDR1 SGHVS, CDR2 FNYEAQ. CDR3 protein: CASSSGRQGNSNTGELFF. The CDR3 coding sequence is TGTGCCAGCAGCTCCGGCCGGCAGGGAAACTCGAACACCGGGGAGCTGTTTTTT.

This clonotype showed up just a few times. J is TRBJ2-3 and V is TRBV6-5; D ambiguous. Trimming cost V 0 bases and J 5 bases, with 15 bases left between them. The CDR3 is made up of 16 amino acids. CDR1 is MNHEY and CDR2 is SVGAGI in the germline V gene. The CDR3 coding sequence is TGTGCCAGCAGTTACTCCCTGGCAGGAGTTAGAGATACGCAGTATTTT. The encoded protein is CASSYSLAGVRDTQYF.

This chain links TRBV13 with TRBJ1-2, with 8 bases aligning to TRBD1. This CDR3 spans 14 amino acids. Germline loops: CDR1 PRHDT, CDR2 FYEKMQ (reference sequence). Trimming took 5 bases from V and 6 from J; bases not matched to a gene: 8. Here the CDR3 DNA reads TGTGCCAGCAGCCCAGGGGGCGAGTCCGATGGCTACACCTTC. Its translation is CASSPGGESDGYTF.

In this sample, this clonotype turned up a few times. V is TRBV12-3 or TRBV12-4 and J is TRBJ2-2; D gene uncertain. V was shortened by 1 base and J by 4 bases, with 10 bases between the two germline ends. The length of the CDR3 is 15 residues. CDR3 sequence: CASSLGRFTTGELFF. The CDR3 DNA reads TGTGCCAGCAGTTTAGGAAGGTTTACCACCGGGGAGCTGTTTTTT.

V usage is TRBV19 and J usage is TRBJ2-3; maybe TRBD2 (5 bases). Between the trimmed V and J ends, which lost 5 bases and 3 bases, there was a span of 12 bases. The CDR3 contains 14 residues. Germline CDR1 is LNHDA and CDR2 is SQIVND (reference sequence). DNA of the CDR3: TGTGCCAGTAGTTCAGGTCGGGAAACAGATACGCAGTATTTT. Its protein product is CASSSGRETDTQYF.

This clonotype was counted at least ten times. V is TRBV7-9 and J is TRBJ2-7; 7 nucleotides line up with TRBD1. Germline CDR1 and CDR2: SEHNR and FQNEAQ (reference sequence). The junction had 12 bases not matched to a gene; V was cut back by 4 bases and J by 6 bases. The CDR3 totals 15 residues. The CDR3 reads CASSSGQYSLGEQYV. CDR3 DNA: TGTGCCAGCAGCTCGGGACAGTACTCCCTGGGCGAGCAGTACGTC.

This chain joins TRBV28 and TRBJ2-7; a possible D gene is TRBD2 (6 bases). The CDR3 runs to 14 residues. V dropped 3 bases and J dropped 0 bases, with 9 bases sitting between them. Germline CDR1 is MDHEN and CDR2 is SYDVKM. The CDR3 DNA reads as TGTGCCAGCAGTTTTGGCGGGACCTCCTACGAGCAGTACTTC. It is translated as CASSFGGTSYEQYF. Combining the CDR3 with reference TRBV28 and TRBJ2-7 gives the whole variable domain DVKVTQSSRYLVKRTGEKVFLECVQDMDHENMFWYRQDPGLGLRLIYFSYDVKMKEKGDIPEGYSVSREKKERFSLILESASTNQTSMYLCASSFGGTSYEQYFGPGTRLTVT.

This clonotype showed up many times. The chain is built from TRBV6-5 and TRBJ2-3; 9 bases map to TRBD2. Per germline, CDR1 MNHEY and CDR2 SVGAGI. The CDR3 has 15 residues. V was pared by 0 bases and J by 4 bases, with 2 bases of the junction left unmatched. CDR3 region: CASSYSERGADTQYF. The CDR3 coding sequence is TGTGCCAGCAGTTACTCGGAGCGGGGGGCAGATACGCAGTATTTT.

This clonotype appeared many times. The chain couples TRBV7-9 to TRBJ2-7; TRBD1 aligns across 7 bases. V shed 3 bases, J shed 3 bases, and the junction held 2 bases outside the gene matches. CDR1 is SEHNR and CDR2 is FQNEAQ in the germline V gene (reference sequence). This CDR3 spans 13 amino acids. DNA of the CDR3: TGTGCCAGCAGCTTGGGACAGTACTACGAGCAGTACTTC. It specifies CASSLGQYYEQYF.

This clonotype was counted a few times. The chain is built from TRBV15 and TRBJ2-7, with TRBD2 matching 9 bases. The CDR3 runs 15 residues. The ends lost 3 bases at V and 4 bases at J; junction bases unmatched: 7. Per germline, CDR1 LNHNV and CDR2 YYDKDF (reference sequence). The CDR3 region has the DNA TGTGCCACCAGCAGTCCGGCCAGCGGGAGGTACGAGCAGTACTTC. Amino acid sequence: CATSSPASGRYEQYF.

This chain links TRBV5-1 with TRBJ2-1; 7 bases fit TRBD2. The CDR3 runs 18 residues. Unmatched junction bases numbered 19, after V lost 4 bases and J lost 6 bases. CDR1 is SGHRS and CDR2 is YFSETQ in the germline V gene. Here the CDR3 reads CASSRHKGGSREGNEQFF. For the CDR3, the DNA is TGCGCCAGCAGCCGGCATAAAGGCGGGAGTAGGGAGGGCAATGAGCAGTTCTTC.

Only a few counts were recorded for this clonotype. The chain has TRBV29-1 and TRBJ2-5; D gene ambiguous. This CDR3 is 15 amino acids long. The germline V and J ends were trimmed by 4 bases and 2 bases, with 17 bases remaining between them. Per the germline V gene, CDR1 is SQVTM and CDR2 is ANQGSEA. This CDR3 is CSVGDWQAGQETQYF. The CDR3 DNA follows: TGCAGCGTTGGCGACTGGCAAGCAGGACAAGAGACCCAGTACTTC.

This clonotype was seen a handful of times. The chain combines TRBV28 with TRBJ1-1; D not resolved. CDR1 MDHEN and CDR2 SYDVKM come from the germline V gene. The length of the CDR3 is 15 residues. Between the trimmed V and J ends, which lost 3 bases and 5 bases, there was a span of 16 bases. The CDR3 DNA reads as TGTGCCAGCAGTTTCCGGAGGGAAGGTAGGACTGAAGCTTTCTTT. This gives the protein CASSFRREGRTEAFF.

This clonotype has only a few counts. This chain connects TRBV20-1 to TRBJ2-2, with 7 bases aligning to TRBD1. CDR1 is DFQATT and CDR2 is SNEGSKA in the germline V gene (reference sequence). This CDR3 has 15 residues. With V trimmed by 4 bases and J by 0 bases, 5 bases remained unmatched. The CDR3 spells CSATWDRTNTGELFF. The CDR3 coding sequence is TGCAGTGCTACCTGGGACAGAACGAACACCGGGGAGCTGTTTTTT.

This clonotype has more than one count but fewer than ten. J is TRBJ2-4 and V is TRBV18; D unclear. Trimming pared 6 bases from V and 3 bases from J, leaving 12 bases between. The CDR3 extends over 14 amino acids. Germline V gene lookup returns CDR1 KGHSH and CDR2 LQKENI. CDR3 amino acids: CASSRANDKNIQYF. The CDR3 coding sequence is TGTGCCAGCTCTAGGGCGAACGACAAAAACATTCAGTACTTC.

The genes are TRBV18 and TRBJ2-2, with 9 bases aligning to TRBD1. The CDR3 sequence is 16 residues long. V gave up 4 bases and J gave up 7 bases; unmatched junction bases: 10. Germline values: CDR1 KGHSH, CDR2 LQKENI. The CDR3 nucleotides are TGTGCCAGCTCACTTGCTGGGACAGGGCACGGCGGGGAGCTGTTTTTT. Translation gives CASSLAGTGHGGELFF.

This clonotype was seen ten or more times. The chain employs TRBV24-1 and TRBJ2-1; the D gene is possibly TRBD2 (6 bases). Germline assignment: CDR1 KGHDR and CDR2 SFDVKD. V was pared by 10 bases and J by 0 bases, with 9 bases between. The CDR3 has 13 amino acids. This CDR3 reads CATSGASYNEQFF. Written as DNA, the CDR3 is TGTGCCACTTCGGGAGCCTCCTACAATGAGCAGTTCTTC.

This clonotype was seen more than once but under ten times. The CDR3 nucleotides read TGCGCCAGCAGCAGGACTAGTGCCAGCGGAGAGACCCAGTACTTC. It encodes CASSRTSASGETQYF. V usage is TRBV5-1 and J usage is TRBJ2-5, with TRBD2 identical over 7 bases. This CDR3 contains 15 residues. Germline-derived CDR1 and CDR2 are SGHRS and YFSETQ. V gave up 4 bases and J gave up 4 bases; unmatched junction bases: 10.